The rows below give T cell receptor beta chains drawn from one sample of a study of CD8 T cells in Susac syndrome. Each CDR3 protein is one row after TCRdb ran MiXCR on the immunoSEQ multiplex PCR reads. The sample consists of fewer than 350,000 distinct CDR3 sequences, about nine tenths of them appearing once. Material for sequencing was CD8+ T cells from PBMCs. These receptors all stem from a human donor with multiple sclerosis. The CDR3 runs from the conserved cysteine through the conserved F or W. A D gene is named only where the DNA matches it firmly. Some rows mark clone size as missing; the rest say once, few, many or name a class of expanded clone.

CASSSVLRGRGNTIYF	TGTGCCAGCAGCTCCGTGTTGCGTGGTCGGGGAAACACCATATATTTT	TRBJ1-3	TRBV7-6	-	-
CASSYAWGEQYF	TGTGCCAGCAGTTACGCGTGGGGGGAGCAGTACTTC	TRBJ2-7	TRBV6-5	-	-
CSVDGPGELFF	TGCAGCGTTGACGGCCCCGGGGAGCTGTTTTTT	TRBJ2-2	TRBV29-1	-	-
CASSLDTTYEQYF	TGTGCCAGCAGCTTAGACACTACCTACGAGCAGTACTTC	TRBJ2-7	TRBV7-6	few	-
CAWSVFSGELFF	TGTGCCTGGAGTGTATTTAGCGGGGAGCTGTTTTTT	TRBJ2-2	TRBV30	-	-
CASSFIKGRGMDQEKLFF	TGTGCCAGCAGCTTCATAAAAGGCAGGGGCATGGATCAGGAAAAACTGTTTTTT	TRBJ1-4	TRBV7-9	-	-
CSVRTGMSYEQYF	TGCAGCGTCCGGACAGGGATGTCCTACGAGCAGTACTTC	TRBJ2-7	TRBV29-1	-	TRBD1
CASGLGYYDYEQYF	TGTGCCAGTGGTCTGGGCTACTACGACTACGAGCAGTACTTC	TRBJ2-7	TRBV6-5	once	-
CASSPSNVRDRGEGNEKLFF	TGTGCCAGCAGCCCATCGAACGTCCGGGACAGGGGTGAAGGAAATGAAAAACTGTTTTTT	TRBJ1-4	TRBV11-1	-	TRBD1
CASSLGRGGAGNTIYF	TGTGCCAGCAGCTTAGGCAGGGGTGGCGCTGGAAACACCATATATTTT	TRBJ1-3	TRBV7-2	-	-
CASSPGQINQPQHF	TGTGCCAGCAGCCCGGGACAGATCAATCAGCCCCAGCATTTT	TRBJ1-5	TRBV12-3/TRBV12-4	-	TRBD1
CSARDPLEVGTDTQYF	TGCAGTGCTAGAGACCCACTAGAGGTCGGCACAGATACGCAGTATTTT	TRBJ2-3	TRBV20-1	-	-
CASRTDKTGELFF	TGTGCCAGCAGGACCGACAAAACCGGGGAGCTGTTTTTT	TRBJ2-2	TRBV6-5	-	-
CASSSGYLGTEAFF	TGTGCCAGCAGCTCGGGCTATCTTGGTACTGAAGCTTTCTTT	TRBJ1-1	TRBV9	-	-
CSVDLEGMRAETQYF	TGCAGCGTCGACCTTGAGGGCATGCGAGCGGAGACCCAGTACTTC	TRBJ2-5	TRBV29-1	-	-
CASSSEFGYTF	TGCGCCAGCAGCTCGGAATTTGGCTACACCTTC	TRBJ1-2	TRBV5-1	-	-
CASSSGLLYNEQFF	TGTGCCAGCAGCTCCGGACTACTGTACAATGAGCAGTTCTTC	TRBJ2-1	TRBV6-5	-	-
CASSYAAGSRPLHF	TGTGCCAGCAGTTATGCGGCAGGGAGCCGGCCCCTCCACTTT	TRBJ1-6	TRBV27	-	-
CASRLGDEQYF	TGTGCCAGCAGACTCGGGGACGAGCAGTACTTC	TRBJ2-7	TRBV19	-	-
CASSLDALAGGWTDTQYF	TGTGCCAGCAGCTTAGACGCTCTAGCGGGGGGCTGGACAGATACGCAGTATTTT	TRBJ2-3	TRBV11-2	-	TRBD2
CASSPGGGGTGELFF	TGCGCCAGCAGCCCCGGGGGTGGCGGCACCGGGGAGCTGTTTTTT	TRBJ2-2	TRBV4-3	-	-
CASSASGGWRDTQYF	TGTGCCAGCAGTGCTAGCGGGGGATGGAGAGATACGCAGTATTTT	TRBJ2-3	TRBV6-5	-	TRBD2
CASSPLGEGYEQYF	TGTGCCAGCAGTCCGCTCGGGGAGGGGTACGAGCAGTACTTC	TRBJ2-7	TRBV28	-	TRBD2
CASSVVPTSQPQHF	TGTGCCAGCAGCGTAGTACCTACAAGCCAGCCCCAGCATTTT	TRBJ1-5	TRBV9	-	-
CSARDLNLLMNTEAFF	TGCAGTGCTAGAGACCTAAATTTGCTCATGAACACTGAAGCTTTCTTT	TRBJ1-1	TRBV20-1	-	-
CASSQSRGGLNEQFF	TGTGCCAGCAGCCAATCTCGGGGGGGGTTGAATGAGCAGTTCTTC	TRBJ2-1	TRBV6-6	-	TRBD2
CASSWSSGANVLTF	TGTGCCAGCAGTTGGAGCTCTGGGGCCAACGTCCTGACTTTC	TRBJ2-6	TRBV27	-	-
CASSTIGQGASYEQYF	TGTGCCAGCAGTACAATAGGACAGGGGGCATCGTACGAGCAGTACTTC	TRBJ2-7	TRBV27	few	TRBD1
CASSLPTGQGTYSGANVLTF	TGTGCCAGCAGTTTACCCACCGGACAGGGGACTTACTCTGGGGCCAACGTCCTGACTTTC	TRBJ2-6	TRBV28	-	TRBD1
CASRSLADYEQYF	TGTGCCAGCAGGTCGCTAGCCGACTACGAGCAGTACTTC	TRBJ2-7	TRBV28	-	-
CASSPVPDYERYF	TGTGCCAGCAGCCCCGTCCCTGACTACGAGCGGTACTTC	TRBJ2-7	TRBV7-9	-	-
CASRPHEEGSYEQYF	TGTGCCAGCAGACCGCACGAAGAAGGGTCCTACGAGCAGTACTTC	TRBJ2-7	TRBV7-8	-	-
CASSLFGPDGELFF	TGTGCCAGCAGTTTATTTGGGCCCGACGGGGAGCTGTTTTTT	TRBJ2-2	TRBV27	-	-
CASSLDTSKGSSYEQYF	TGTGCCAGCAGTCTGGACACTTCGAAGGGAAGCTCCTACGAGCAGTACTTC	TRBJ2-7	TRBV6-2/TRBV6-3	-	-
CASSPPSGGEITDTQYF	TGTGCCAGCAGTCCGCCCAGCGGCGGGGAGATCACAGATACGCAGTATTTT	TRBJ2-3	TRBV6-1	-	-
CAWSVTSGGAQYF	TGTGCCTGGAGTGTAACTAGCGGAGGGGCGCAGTATTTT	TRBJ2-3	TRBV30	-	TRBD2
CASSQDSQGIQYF	TGCGCCAGCAGCCAAGACTCTCAGGGAATTCAGTACTTC	TRBJ2-4	TRBV4-1	-	-
CSARAGPYEQYF	TGCAGTGCTAGGGCGGGCCCCTACGAGCAGTACTTC	TRBJ2-7	TRBV20-1	-	-
CASSRPRGGGELFF	TGTGCCAGCAGTAGGCCCAGGGGGGGCGGGGAGCTGTTTTTT	TRBJ2-2	TRBV6-5	-	-
CAWSVDFYTDTQYF	TGTGCCTGGAGTGTAGACTTTTACACAGATACGCAGTATTTT	TRBJ2-3	TRBV30	-	-
CAISEEGSGQPQHF	TGTGCCATCAGTGAGGAGGGTAGCGGTCAGCCCCAGCATTTT	TRBJ1-5	TRBV6-1	many	-
CASTISGRENTQYF	TGTGCCAGCACCATTAGCGGGAGAGAGAATACGCAGTATTTT	TRBJ2-3	TRBV12-3/TRBV12-4	-	TRBD2
CASSLWGVGNEQYF	TGCGCCAGCAGCTTGTGGGGAGTCGGGAACGAGCAGTACTTC	TRBJ2-7	TRBV5-1	-	-
CASSLRRSGQPQHF	TGTGCCAGCAGCTTGAGGAGGAGCGGCCAGCCCCAGCATTTT	TRBJ1-5	TRBV5-6	-	-
CASRLAGFNEQYF	TGTGCCAGCAGGCTAGCGGGTTTCAACGAGCAGTACTTC	TRBJ2-7	TRBV6-2/TRBV6-3	-	TRBD2
CAISESTGEANEQFF	TGTGCCATCAGTGAGTCAACGGGAGAAGCGAATGAGCAGTTCTTC	TRBJ2-1	TRBV10-3	-	-
CASSQTLVSNEQFF	TGCGCCAGCAGCCAAACCCTAGTCAGCAATGAGCAGTTCTTC	TRBJ2-1	TRBV4-1	-	-
CSARGLAANTGELFF	TGCAGTGCTAGAGGACTAGCGGCGAACACCGGGGAGCTGTTTTTT	TRBJ2-2	TRBV20-1	-	TRBD2
CASSLKSEGDYRSPTSWEQFF	TGCGCCAGCAGCCTCAAATCAGAAGGGGACTACAGGTCCCCTACTAGCTGGGAGCAGTTCTTC	TRBJ2-1	TRBV4-3	-	TRBD2
CSVDVTGDTEAFF	TGCAGCGTTGATGTTACAGGGGATACTGAAGCTTTCTTT	TRBJ1-1	TRBV29-1	-	TRBD1
CASSRSQGFYGYTF	TGTGCCAGCAGCAGATCTCAGGGATTCTATGGCTACACCTTC	TRBJ1-2	TRBV13	-	-
CASSYYPGGPAGETQYF	TGTGCCAGCAGTTACTATCCGGGAGGGCCGGCAGGAGAGACCCAGTACTTC	TRBJ2-5	TRBV6-2/TRBV6-3	-	TRBD2
CASSRSPSSGVVDTQYF	TGTGCCAGCAGCCGAAGCCCCTCGTCGGGGGTCGTGGATACGCAGTATTTT	TRBJ2-3	TRBV7-8	-	-
CASSESGGGAFEQFF	TGTGCCAGCAGTGAATCGGGGGGGGGAGCCTTTGAGCAGTTCTTC	TRBJ2-1	TRBV25-1	-	TRBD2
CASSLTLAGGPYEQYF	TGTGCCAGCAGCTTAACCCTAGCGGGAGGGCCCTACGAGCAGTACTTC	TRBJ2-7	TRBV7-2	-	TRBD2